The 13 T cell receptor beta chains in this list originate from one sample, sequenced in a study of neurological immune-mediated disorders. TCRdb reprocessed the 5' RACE reads via MiXCR and lists one record per CDR3 protein. The sample lists fewer than 85,000 distinct CDR3 sequences, about 5.5% occurring once. The material sequenced was PBMCs. Receptors were obtained from a woman aged 25 to 45 with multiple sclerosis.

This clonotype was seen many times. The rearrangement links TRBV5-1 to TRBJ2-2; 7 bases are shared with TRBD1. The V segment lost 7 bases and the J segment 2 bases; nucleotides outside the gene matches: 8. This CDR3 has 15 amino acids. Germline V gives CDR1 SGHRS, CDR2 YFSETQ. The CDR3 sequence: CASSLTGINTGELFF. DNA of the CDR3: TGCGCCAGCTCCTTGACAGGGATAAACACCGGGGAGCTGTTTTTT. Filled out from reference TRBV5-1 and TRBJ2-2, the complete variable domain reads KAGVTQTPRYLIKTRGQQVTLSCSPISGHRSVSWYQQTPGQGLQFLFEYFSETQRNKGNFPGRFSGRQFSNSRSEMNVSTLELGDSALYLCASSLTGINTGELFFGEGSRLTVL.

The gene calls are TRBV4-1 and TRBJ2-7, with D perhaps matching TRBD2 (6 bases). CDR1 and CDR2 (germline): MGHRA, YSYEKL. The CDR3 is 16 amino acids. V was cut by 2 bases and J by 9 bases, with 23 bases left in between. The CDR3 sequence is CASSQYWRESQEAQYF. In DNA form, the CDR3 reads TGCGCCAGCAGCCAATACTGGCGGGAATCTCAAGAAGCGCAGTACTTC.

Ten or more counts support this clonotype. This chain connects TRBV20-1 to TRBJ2-2; D uncertain. Trimming cost V 4 bases and J 12 bases, with 24 bases left between them. The CDR3 is 15 residues long. Germline CDR1 DFQATT, CDR2 SNEGSKA (reference sequence). CDR3 bases: TGCAGTGCTAAGGGTGACGAGCAGTGGTCGGCGAAGCTGTTTTTT. Translating gives CSAKGDEQWSAKLFF.

This clonotype was detected many times. DNA of the CDR3: TGTGCCAGCAGCCAAGGATGGTATGGCTACACCTTC. Its translation is CASSQGWYGYTF. The chain joins TRBV3-1 to TRBJ1-2; D is unclear. CDR3 length: 12 residues. Germline lookup yields CDR1 LGHDT and CDR2 YNNKEL (reference sequence). V gave up 1 base and J gave up 5 bases, with 5 bases separating them. The full variable domain, its missing parts supplied by reference TRBV3-1 and TRBJ1-2, is DTAVSQTPKYLVTQMGNDKSIKCEQNLGHDTMYWYKQDSKKFLKIMFSYNNKELIINETVPNRFSPKSPDKAHLNLHINSLELGDSAVYFCASSQGWYGYTFGSGTRLTVV.

This clonotype was seen only a few times. The chain is built from TRBV12-3 or TRBV12-4 and TRBJ1-1; unclear D gene. The CDR3 length is 13 residues. V was shortened by 3 bases and J by 7 bases, with 12 bases between the two germline ends. The CDR3 reads CASSFSRTLEAFF. In DNA, the CDR3 is TGTGCCAGCAGTTTCAGTAGAACACTTGAAGCTTTCTTT.

This clonotype was seen ten or more times. This chain uses TRBV5-1 with TRBJ1-1; D gene ambiguous. Deletions cut 1 base from V and 3 bases from J, with 7 bases between. The CDR3 has 13 residues. Per the germline V gene, CDR1 is SGHRS and CDR2 is YFSETQ. The CDR3 sequence: CASSLNLDTEAFF. The DNA for the CDR3 is TGCGCCAGCAGCTTGAATTTGGACACTGAAGCTTTCTTT.

In its sample, this clonotype was seen many times. The rearrangement joins TRBV6-5 to TRBJ2-2; D ambiguous. The V gene lost 10 bases and the J gene lost 8 bases, with 8 bases spanning the gap. CDR1 MNHEY and CDR2 SVGAGI come from the germline V gene. The CDR3 totals 10 residues. The CDR3 nucleotides read TGTGCCACCCTGAGAGGGGAGCTGTTTTTT. As protein: CATLRGELFF.

The chain carries TRBV14 and TRBJ2-3; no clear D gene. This CDR3 spans 14 amino acids. The ends were cut back, 7 bases at V and 0 bases at J, with 11 bases in the middle. Germline CDR1 reads SGHDN; CDR2 reads FVKESK. DNA of the CDR3: TGTGCCAGCAACCGTAGGGATAGCACAGATACGCAGTATTTT. Protein: CASNRRDSTDTQYF.

This clonotype was observed many times. The genes are TRBV5-1 and TRBJ2-5, with 8 positions matching TRBD1. Germline CDR1 SGHRS, CDR2 YFSETQ. V gave up 4 bases and J gave up 4 bases; unmatched junction bases: 6. The CDR3 spans 14 residues. DNA of the CDR3: TGCGCCAGCAGCGAGGACAGGGTGGGAGAGACCCAGTACTTC. It translates to CASSEDRVGETQYF.

J is TRBJ2-7 and V is TRBV20-1; TRBD1 might be the D (6 bases). The CDR3 is 13 amino acids. The V end lost 5 bases, the J end lost 4 bases, and 15 bases lay between the germline ends. In germline, CDR1 is DFQATT, CDR2 SNEGSKA (reference sequence). The CDR3 region is CSAGGQWAYEQYF. CDR3 coding DNA: TGCAGTGCTGGCGGACAGTGGGCGTACGAGCAGTACTTC.

The table lists this clonotype with a few counts. This sequence joins TRBV21-1 and TRBJ2-3; TRBD2 is the table's D call, not checked against the DNA. TRBV21-1 is marked as a pseudogene. This CDR3 has 24 residues. CDR3 DNA sequence: TGTGCCAGCAGCAACAAGGAAGGAACCCGAACCCGGACTAGCGGGGGGGCCTGCACAGATACGCAGTATTTT. Translating it yields CASSNKEGTRTRTSGGACTDTQYF.

This clonotype was counted many times. V usage is TRBV28 and J usage is TRBJ1-5; D remains ambiguous. Trimming took 2 bases from V and 0 from J, leaving 17 bases between them. From germline, CDR1 is MDHEN and CDR2 SYDVKM. The CDR3 runs 18 residues. CDR3 amino acids: CASSLGPSSAYSNQPQHF. The DNA of the CDR3 is TGTGCCAGCAGTTTAGGTCCCTCGTCGGCGTATAGCAATCAGCCCCAGCATTTT.

This clonotype occurred many times. This chain joins TRBV13 and TRBJ2-1, with 13 bases matching TRBD2. Germline V gene lookup returns CDR1 PRHDT and CDR2 FYEKMQ (reference sequence). The CDR3 contains 18 residues. Unmatched junction bases numbered 14, after V lost 4 bases and J lost 8 bases. The CDR3 DNA reads TGTGCCAGCAGCTCCACACTAGCGGGGGGGCTTAATCGCGATGAGCAGTTCTTC. Its protein is CASSSTLAGGLNRDEQFF.